One TCR beta chain is described in this entry. Its matching antigen is unknown. These data come from a study of blood T cells in healthy people across ages. Study-level points and caveats: It was found that TCR beta diversity correlated strongly with the percentage of naive T cells.

PCR was performed a second time for 7 to 11 cycles using a sample-barcoded 5' primer and a J-beta primer mix. Each cDNA molecule, via a template-switch adaptor with 12 random nucleotides, was tagged. TCRdb independently ran MiXCR on the 5' RACE reads; one entry per CDR3 protein. Of around 800,000 distinct CDR3 sequences in the sample, 20% to 30% are singletons; the top ten hold less than 3.5%. CDR1 is MNHEY and CDR2 is SVGAGI in the germline V gene. The CDR3 extends over 18 amino acids. Deletions cut 0 bases from V and 1 base from J, with 18 bases between. A further study also used this sample, focusing on T cells of mothers and their children. That publication notes: A few healthy Caucasian mothers gave samples, and so did their six children.

The chain uses TRBV6-5 and TRBJ1-1; D gene unclear. The TCR was taken from a boy aged 10-17 years in good health. The sample comprised blood. The CDR3 nucleotides are TGTGCCAGCAGTTACTCCTCGCTTATATCCAGAGGGAACACTGAAGCTTTCTTT. Protein sequence: CASSYSSLISRGNTEAFF.